These 21 T cell receptor beta chains came from one sample sequenced in a study of T cells in women clearing cervical HPV infection. The method was immunoSEQ multiplex PCR; TCRdb's version includes in-frame clones alone and lacks a portion of them. The clone table shows tens of thousands of clones, with the ten largest holding 20% to 25%. Sequencing was carried out using blood buffy coat. The origin of the receptors is a woman between 18 and 75 years old with a cervical HPV16 infection that either progressed to CIN3+ or cleared (not recorded which).

As for this clone: The sequence runs out 3 residues before the end of the CDR3; the remainder is reconstructed from the germline J gene. The chain joins TRBV19 to TRBJ2-3; 10 nucleotides match TRBD2. Germline CDR1 reads LNHDA; CDR2 reads SQIVND (reference sequence). This CDR3 has 16 residues. J gave up 5 bases and V 5 bases, and 10 bases lay outside the gene matches. The CDR3 DNA, read in part, is TGTGCCAGTAGTCCTAGCGGGAGTGGAACGAGAGATACG. Translating it yields CASSPSGSGTRDT. The entire CDR3 protein is CASSPSGSGTRDTQYF.

A remark on this clone: The CDR3 goes on 3 residues after the read ends, and that part is filled in from the germline J gene. V and J are TRBV6-1 and TRBJ2-3; 7 nucleotides align to TRBD1. The CDR3 spans 16 residues. Looked up from germline, CDR1 is MNHNS and CDR2 is SASEGT. The CDR3 sequence: CASSDIRQGWNQPQYF. The DNA read from the CDR3 is TGTGCCAGCAGTGATATAAGACAGGGATGGAATCAGCCG.

Points on this clone: The CDR3 is cut off 3 residues early in the read; its end comes from the germline J gene. V gene TRBV19 combines with J gene TRBJ1-2, with D hard to call. The germline CDR1 and CDR2 sequences are LNHDA and SQIVND (reference sequence). The CDR3 runs to 15 residues. The CDR3 protein is CASSISSAGGYDYTF. The sequenced CDR3 bases are TGTGCCAGTAGTATCTCCTCCGCGGGAGGCTACGAC.

A word on this clone: The read is 3 residues too short to cover the CDR3 end, so that end is filled in from the germline J gene. This chain links TRBV29-1 with TRBJ2-1, with TRBD2 matching over 14 bases. The CDR3 extends over 15 amino acids. Germline V gene data show CDR1 as SQVTM and CDR2 as ANQGSEA. V shed 6 bases, J shed 4 bases, and the junction held 5 bases outside the gene matches. The sequenced part of the CDR3 DNA is TGCAGCGTGCTAGGGACTAGCGGGAGTTACAATGAG. Its translation is CSVLGTSGSYNE. The whole CDR3 reads CSVLGTSGSYNEQFF.

On this clone: The read gets to within 3 residues of the CDR3 end, and the germline J gene fills in the rest. V gene TRBV30 combines with J gene TRBJ1-1; a possible D gene is TRBD1 (5 bases). Germline V CDR1 and CDR2: GTSNPN, SVGIG (reference sequence). The CDR3 consists of 13 residues. Trimming shortened V by 5 bases and J by 0 bases, and 10 bases separated the two germline ends. The CDR3 sequence: CAWERGLNTEAFF. The DNA read from the CDR3 is TGTGCCTGGGAAAGGGGCTTGAACACTGAA.

As to this clone: The missing CDR3 end, 3 residues past where the read stops, is filled in from the germline J gene. This rearrangement joins TRBV19 to TRBJ2-5; 8 bases are a match to TRBD2. The CDR3 has 16 amino acids. Unmatched junction bases numbered 10, after V lost 5 bases and J lost 2 bases. The germline V gene encodes CDR1 LNHDA and CDR2 SQIVND (reference sequence). The DNA read from the CDR3 is TGTGCCAGTAGTCCCTCCCAGACTAGCGATCAAGAGACC. Its translation is CASSPSQTSDQET. The whole CDR3 region reads CASSPSQTSDQETQYF.

Details on this clone: The read falls 3 residues short of the CDR3 end, and the missing part is taken from the germline J gene. The chain has TRBV6-1 and TRBJ2-3; D is undetermined. This CDR3 is built from 15 residues. The germline V gene encodes CDR1 MNHNS and CDR2 SASEGT. The ends were cut back, 2 bases at V and 0 bases at J, with 9 bases in the middle. CDR3 protein: CASSEHPTSTDTQYF. CDR3 DNA, as far as it was read: TGTGCCAGCAGTGAACACCCCACTAGCACAGATACG.

As to this clone: The sequenced fragment ends 3 residues before the CDR3 boundary, so the rest is inferred from the germline J gene. The chain recombines TRBV7-9 with TRBJ2-4; possible D gene TRBD1, 5 bases. The CDR3 extends over 13 amino acids. Germline V CDR1 and CDR2: SEHNR, FQNEAQ (reference sequence). CDR3: CASSFLRVDGQYF. The CDR3 bases that were read are TGTGCCAGCAGCTTCCTCAGGGTAGATGGT.

A remark on this clone: The CDR3 extends 3 residues past the end of the read, so its final part is completed from the germline J gene. The chain joins TRBV5-5 to TRBJ1-2, with D possibly TRBD1 on 5 matching bases. The length of the CDR3 is 13 residues. Trimming removed 0 bases at V and 2 bases at J, with 5 bases between. CDR1 is SGHKS, CDR2 YYEKEE, per germline (reference sequence). The sequenced CDR3 bases are TGTGCCAGCAGCTTGGAGGGGAACTATGGC. Amino acid sequence: CASSLEGNYG. The full-length CDR3 reads as CASSLEGNYGYTF.

The covered CDR3 bases are TGTGCCAGCAGCTGGGCTATGCGGGAATACGAC. The encoded protein is CASSWAMREYD. The whole CDR3 sequence is CASSWAMREYDYTF. This chain links TRBV7-9 with TRBJ1-2, with no clear D. The read terminates 3 residues before the CDR3 end, so the remaining end is supplied by the germline J gene. Germline V lookup: CDR1 SEHNR, CDR2 FQNEAQ (reference sequence). The CDR3 has 14 residues.

Turning to this clone: The read stops 3 residues short of the end of the CDR3; the missing end is completed from the germline J gene. The chain couples TRBV29-1 to TRBJ2-3; D ambiguous. The ends were cut back, 5 bases at V and 5 bases at J, with 8 bases in the middle. The CDR3 runs 11 residues. CDR1 SQVTM and CDR2 ANQGSEA come from the germline V gene. Here the CDR3 reads CSVSTGDTQYF. The sequenced part of the CDR3 DNA is TGCAGCGTTAGCACTGGAGATACG.

As regards this clone: Read sequence stops 3 residues before the CDR3 end, and the germline J gene provides the missing end. The rearrangement links TRBV20-1 to TRBJ2-7, with 13 bases matching TRBD2. Per the germline V gene, CDR1 is DFQATT and CDR2 is SNEGSKA (reference sequence). Trimming cost V 3 bases and J 2 bases; bases outside gene matches: 4. This CDR3 is built from 15 residues. CDR3 region: CSARATSGRTYEQYF. The sequenced part of the CDR3 DNA is TGCAGTGCTAGGGCGACTAGCGGGAGGACCTACGAG.

On this clone itself: Read sequence stops 3 residues before the CDR3 end, and the germline J gene provides the missing end. This chain joins TRBV5-1 and TRBJ2-7; 13 positions match TRBD2. V lost 2 bases and J lost 5; bases outside the gene matches: 4. CDR1 is SGHRS, CDR2 YFSETQ, per germline. CDR3 length: 15 residues. The CDR3 DNA, read in part, is TGCGCCAGCAGCTTAGGGACTAGCGGGATGCACGAG. This codes for CASSLGTSGMHE. The entire CDR3 protein reads CASSLGTSGMHEQYF.

As concerns this clone: Coverage ceases 3 residues before the CDR3 finishes, and the germline J gene fills in the end. The chain uses TRBV28 and TRBJ1-2, with TRBD1 matching 7 bases. Germline V CDR1 and CDR2: MDHEN, SYDVKM. The CDR3 sequence is 16 residues long. V shed 2 bases, J shed 5 bases, and the junction held 11 bases outside the gene matches. The CDR3 here is CASSLAGRGQIYGYTF. The sequenced part of the CDR3 DNA is TGTGCCAGCAGTTTAGCCGGAAGGGGACAGATATATGGC.

Concerning this clone itself: The read ends 3 residues before the CDR3 terminus; that terminus is restored from the germline J gene. The gene calls are TRBV3-1 (or the pseudogene TRBV3-2) and TRBJ2-1, with TRBD2 matching 7 bases. J gave up 3 bases and V 2 bases, and 10 bases lay outside the gene matches. Germline V gives CDR1 LGHDT, CDR2 YNNKEL (reference sequence). CDR3 length: 17 residues. The DNA read from the CDR3 is TGTGCCAGCAGCCAAATGATAGCGGGTGTAAACTACAATGAG. Translation gives CASSQMIAGVNYNE. The entire CDR3 is CASSQMIAGVNYNEQFF.

As to this clone: With the read ending 3 residues before the CDR3 end, the germline J gene is used to fill in that end. V usage is TRBV29-1 and J usage is TRBJ2-3; the match to TRBD1 covers 11 bases. The CDR3 extends over 15 amino acids. V lost 5 bases to trimming and J lost 0 bases; unmatched junction nucleotides: 4. The V gene's germline CDR1 is SQVTM and CDR2 ANQGSEA. CDR3 bases read: TGCAGCGTTAACGGACAGGGGGCAAGCACAGATACG. This sequence encodes CSVNGQGASTDT. From start to end, the CDR3 is CSVNGQGASTDTQYF.

Regarding this clone: The read finishes 3 residues shy of the CDR3 end, and the germline J gene is used to complete it. The chain uses TRBV7-2 and TRBJ2-3; TRBD2 matches at 7 bases. The CDR3 has 15 amino acids. From germline, CDR1 is SGHTA and CDR2 FQGNSA. With 5 bases clipped from V and 2 bases from J, the junction kept 7 bases outside the gene matches. Incomplete CDR3 DNA: TGTGCCAGCAGCGGGAGGGCGGGGCCCACAGATACG. Amino acids: CASSGRAGPTDT. The entire CDR3 reads CASSGRAGPTDTQYF.

Details on this clone: The read ends 3 residues shy of where the CDR3 ends; the end is completed using the germline J gene. The chain employs TRBV20-1 and TRBJ2-6; maybe TRBD1 (6 bases). CDR1 and CDR2 (germline): DFQATT, SNEGSKA (reference sequence). V lost 6 bases and J 0 bases, leaving 15 bases between the germline ends. The CDR3 consists of 16 residues. The CDR3: CSAARDTFSGANVLTF. Incomplete CDR3 DNA: TGCAGTGCCGCCCGGGACACTTTCTCTGGGGCCAACGTC.

Incomplete CDR3 DNA: TGCGCCAGCAGCCCAGGGACTAGCGGTCATCAAGAGACC. The encoded protein is CASSPGTSGHQET. From start to end, the CDR3 is CASSPGTSGHQETQYF. The chain couples TRBV5-1 to TRBJ2-5, with 11 bases fitting TRBD2. The read gets to within 3 residues of the CDR3 end, and the germline J gene fills in the rest. Germline CDR1 and CDR2: SGHRS and YFSETQ. The V and J ends lost 4 bases and 2 bases, in that order; junction bases with no gene match: 7. The CDR3 has 16 amino acids. Supplemented by reference TRBV5-1 and TRBJ2-5, the full variable domain reads KAGVTQTPRYLIKTRGQQVTLSCSPISGHRSVSWYQQTPGQGLQFLFEYFSETQRNKGNFPGRFSGRQFSNSRSEMNVSTLELGDSALYLCASSPGTSGHQETQYFGPGTRLLVL.

Of note for this clone: The read terminates 3 residues before the CDR3 end, so the remaining end is supplied by the germline J gene. V is TRBV20-1 and J is TRBJ2-5, with 7 bases fitting TRBD2. Per germline, CDR1 DFQATT and CDR2 SNEGSKA (reference sequence). V lost 0 bases, J lost 5 bases, and 12 bases stayed unmatched. The CDR3 is 16 residues long. The sequenced CDR3 bases are TGCAGTGCTAGAGACTTAGCGGGTAATGTGGGGGAGACC. Its translation: CSARDLAGNVGET. The full CDR3 is CSARDLAGNVGETQYF.

As for this clone: The read comes to an end 3 residues before the CDR3 does, leaving the germline J gene to fill in the end. The J gene is TRBJ1-5, the V gene TRBV7-9; D is unresolved. The CDR3 is made up of 13 amino acids. V gave up 2 bases and J gave up 7 bases, with 9 bases separating them. CDR1 is SEHNR and CDR2 is FQNEAQ in the germline V gene (reference sequence). Partial CDR3 DNA: TGTGCCAGCAGCTTACGGTTAGAGCAGCCC. Translated: CASSLRLEQP. The complete CDR3 protein is CASSLRLEQPQHF.